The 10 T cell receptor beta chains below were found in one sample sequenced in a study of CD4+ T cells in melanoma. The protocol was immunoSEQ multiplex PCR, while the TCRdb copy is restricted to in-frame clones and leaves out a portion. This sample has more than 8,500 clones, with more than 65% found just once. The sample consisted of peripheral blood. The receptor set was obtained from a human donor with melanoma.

Written as DNA, the CDR3 is TGTGCCAGCAGCGACACCTCAGGGGCTGAAGCTTTCTTT. The encoded protein is CASSDTSGAEAFF. The genes are TRBV13 and TRBJ1-1; a possible D gene is TRBD1 (6 bases). The CDR3 extends over 13 amino acids. Germline V lookup: CDR1 PRHDT, CDR2 FYEKMQ (reference sequence). With 5 bases removed from V and 6 bases from J, the gap between germline ends came to 13 bases.

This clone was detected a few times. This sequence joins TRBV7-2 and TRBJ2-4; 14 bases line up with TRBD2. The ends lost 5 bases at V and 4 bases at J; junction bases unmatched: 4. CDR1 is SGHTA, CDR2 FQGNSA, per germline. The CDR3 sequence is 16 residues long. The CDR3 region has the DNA TGTGCCAGCAGCCCGACTAGCGGGGGGGTGAAAAACATTCAGTACTTC. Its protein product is CASSPTSGGVKNIQYF.

The CDR3 spells CASSQDPGAGYGYTF. The CDR3 DNA sequence: TGTGCCAGCAGCCAAGATCCGGGGGCGGGCTATGGCTACACCTTC. This chain connects TRBV4-2 to TRBJ1-2; possible D gene TRBD1, 6 bases. Trimming removed 0 bases at V and 4 bases at J, with 12 bases between. The CDR3 contains 15 residues. Germline CDR1 reads LGHNA; CDR2 reads YNFKEQ.

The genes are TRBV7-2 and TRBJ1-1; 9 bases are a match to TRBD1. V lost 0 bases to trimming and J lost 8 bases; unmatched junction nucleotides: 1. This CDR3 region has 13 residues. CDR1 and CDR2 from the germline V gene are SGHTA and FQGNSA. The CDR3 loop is CASSLAGQGEAFF. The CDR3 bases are TGTGCCAGCAGCTTAGCGGGACAGGGCGAAGCTTTCTTT.

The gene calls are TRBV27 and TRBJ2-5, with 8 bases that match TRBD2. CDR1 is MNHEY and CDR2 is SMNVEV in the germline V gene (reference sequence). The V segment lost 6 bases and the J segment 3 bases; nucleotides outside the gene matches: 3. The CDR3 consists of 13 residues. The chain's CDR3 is CASRRGVKETQYF. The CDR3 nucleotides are TGTGCCAGCAGGCGGGGGGTCAAAGAGACCCAGTACTTC.

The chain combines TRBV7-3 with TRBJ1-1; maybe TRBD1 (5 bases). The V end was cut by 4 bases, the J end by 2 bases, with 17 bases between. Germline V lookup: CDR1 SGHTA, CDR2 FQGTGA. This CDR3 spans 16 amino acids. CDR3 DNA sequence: TGTGCCAGCAGCTCGCTTCAGGGACTCGTCAACACTGAAGCTTTCTTT. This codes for CASSSLQGLVNTEAFF.

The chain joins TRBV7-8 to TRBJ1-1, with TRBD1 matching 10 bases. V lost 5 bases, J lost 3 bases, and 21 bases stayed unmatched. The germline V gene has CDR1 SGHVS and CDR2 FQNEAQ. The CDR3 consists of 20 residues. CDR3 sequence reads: CASSPSSRDRGGSEDTEAFF. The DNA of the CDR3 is TGTGCCAGCAGCCCTAGTTCGAGGGACAGGGGAGGTTCTGAGGACACTGAAGCTTTCTTT.

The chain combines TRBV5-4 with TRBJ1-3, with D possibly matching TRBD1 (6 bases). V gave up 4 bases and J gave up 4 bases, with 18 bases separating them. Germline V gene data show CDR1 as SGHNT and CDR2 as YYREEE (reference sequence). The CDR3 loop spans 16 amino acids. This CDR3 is CASSQESGGLGNTIYF. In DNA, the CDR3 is TGTGCCAGCAGCCAAGAAAGTGGGGGGCTAGGAAACACCATATATTTT.

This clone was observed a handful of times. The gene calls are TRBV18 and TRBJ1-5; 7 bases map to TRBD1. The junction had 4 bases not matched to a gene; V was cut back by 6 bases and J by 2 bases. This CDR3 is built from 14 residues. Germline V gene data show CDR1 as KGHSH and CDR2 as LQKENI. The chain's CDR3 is CASSDQGGNQPQHF. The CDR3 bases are TGTGCCAGCTCGGACCAGGGGGGCAATCAGCCCCAGCATTTT.

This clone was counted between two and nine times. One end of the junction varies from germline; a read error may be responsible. The CDR3 loop is CASSLDWSTEAFF. The CDR3 DNA reads as TGTGCTAGCAGCTTAGACTGGAGCACTGAAGCTTTCTTT. The chain couples TRBV7-7 to TRBJ1-1, with D unclear. Germline V gives CDR1 SSHAT, CDR2 FNYEAQ (reference sequence). This CDR3 is 13 amino acids long.